This entry describes one T cell receptor beta chain. The data derive from a study of T cells in Graves' hyperthyroidism and ophthalmopathy. RNA transcripts gave rise to amplified TCR beta CDR3 regions. TCR CDR3 regions were first amplified by RT-PCR with HTBI primers. Using its own MiXCR run on the multiplex PCR reads, TCRdb lists one record per CDR3 protein. The sample lists roughly 700,000 distinct CDR3 sequences; 14% were seen once. The germline gives CDR1 SQVTM, CDR2 ANQGSEA. Trimming cost V 1 base and J 2 bases, with 9 bases left between them. The CDR3 loop spans 14 amino acids. Material: blood. This chain joins TRBV29-1 and TRBJ1-3; D is unresolved. The clonotype originates from a woman in her late teens or twenties with Graves' hyperthyroidism. CDR3 bases: TGCAGCGTTGAAGTAGGGTTCGCTGGAAACACCATATATTTT. Residues: CSVEVGFAGNTIYF. Variable domain in full (rest from reference TRBV29-1 and TRBJ1-3): SAVISQKPSRDICQRGTSLTIQCQVDSQVTMMFWYRQQPGQSLTLIATANQGSEATYESGFVIDKFPISRPNLTFSTLTVSNMSPEDSSIYLCSVEVGFAGNTIYFGEGSWLTVV.